The rows below give T cell receptor beta chains drawn from one sample of a study of cytomegalovirus exposure and HLA in healthy donors. The protocol was immunoSEQ multiplex PCR, while the TCRdb copy is restricted to in-frame clones and leaves out a portion. The sample carries fewer than 200,000 clones, around 80% recorded once. Source material: PBMCs. The receptors derive from a woman aged 40 to 55 in good health and CMV-seronegative. Each CDR3 is given with its conserved first and last residue. The order of the fields is J gene, V gene, D gene, clone size, CDR3 DNA, CDR3 protein. The D gene is left open where the match is weak. Clone size appears in some rows only: once, few, many, or a class for an expanded clone.

>TRBJ1-1|TRBV6-5|.|.
TGTGCCAGCAGTTACACACAGACAGTGGGAAGTGAAGCTTTCTTT
CASSYTQTVGSEAFF
>TRBJ1-1|TRBV10-1|.|.
TGCGCCAGCACCTTCGACAGTTCGAGGACTGAAGCTTTCTTT
CASTFDSSRTEAFF
>TRBJ2-7|TRBV4-3|TRBD1|.
TGCGCCAGCAGCGGACAGGGGGCCTACGAGCAGTACTTC
CASSGQGAYEQYF
>TRBJ1-2|TRBV28|.|.
TGTGCCAGCAGAAAAAGTTTGGACAGTTTACGTGGCTACACCTTC
CASRKSLDSLRGYTF
>TRBJ1-1|TRBV7-9|.|.
TGTGCCAGCAGCCTAGGAGAGGGGAGGGGAACTGAAGCTTTCTTT
CASSLGEGRGTEAFF
>TRBJ2-5|TRBV5-1|TRBD2|.
TGCGCCAGCAGCTTGGATCTAGCGGTGCCGGGGCGGTCCCAGTACTTC
CASSLDLAVPGRSQYF
>TRBJ2-3|TRBV4-2|TRBD2|.
TGTGCCAGCAGCCATCTAGCGGGCACGGGGGGCACAGATACGCAGTATTTT
CASSHLAGTGGTDTQYF
>TRBJ2-1|TRBV5-1|.|.
TGCGCCAGCAGCTTGGTGACCCCCCTACAGAATGAGCAGTTCTTC
CASSLVTPLQNEQFF
>TRBJ1-5|TRBV27|.|few
TGTGCCAGCAGTTTCCTTGCGGATCAGCCCCAGCATTTT
CASSFLADQPQHF
>TRBJ1-3|TRBV28|.|.
TGTGCCAGCAATCCGGGGGGGGCGTCTGGAAACACCATATATTTT
CASNPGGASGNTIYF
>TRBJ1-2|TRBV9|.|.
TGTGCCAGCAGCCCGGAGGCGGTAGGCGCTAACTATGGCTACACCTTC
CASSPEAVGANYGYTF
>TRBJ1-1|TRBV15|TRBD1|.
TGTGCCACCAGCAGTCAGTCGGACAGGGGGCCGACTGAAGCTTTCTTT
CATSSQSDRGPTEAFF
>TRBJ1-1|TRBV19|TRBD1|.
TGTGCCAGTAATTCCGGGACAGCGAGCACTGAAGCTTTCTTT
CASNSGTASTEAFF
>TRBJ2-3|TRBV7-9|TRBD2|.
TGTGCCAGCAGCCCCCTAGCGGGAGATACAGATACGCAGTATTTT
CASSPLAGDTDTQYF
>TRBJ1-2|TRBV6-5|.|.
TGTGCCAGCAGTTACTGGACAGACTCCTACTATGGCTACACCTTC
CASSYWTDSYYGYTF
>TRBJ1-2|TRBV4-3|.|once
TGCGCCAGCAGCCAAGGTGGGCGTGGCGGCTACACCTTC
CASSQGGRGGYTF
>TRBJ2-1|TRBV6-5|TRBD1|once
TGTGCCAGCAGAAATGCAGGGGGCTTTGAGCAGTTCTTC
CASRNAGGFEQFF
>TRBJ1-1|TRBV2|.|.
TGTGCCAGCCTCCTGGATAATGGGCGGAACACTGAAGCTTTCTTT
CASLLDNGRNTEAFF
>TRBJ1-2|TRBV28|.|.
TGTGCCAGCAGTTCCCTAACGACGGGGGGCCGCCTTGACTATGGCTACACCTTC
CASSSLTTGGRLDYGYTF
>TRBJ1-3|TRBV6-1|.|.
TGTGCCAGCACCTCGCGGGGGGGATCTGGAAACACCATATATTTT
CASTSRGGSGNTIYF
>TRBJ1-1|TRBV28|.|.
TGTGCCAGCAGTACCGTGGGGGGGAAGGGGACTGAAGCTTTCTTT
CASSTVGGKGTEAFF
>TRBJ1-4|TRBV6-5|.|.
TGTGCCAGCAGTTACACGGACAACCGAAGGGGAAAACTGTTTTTT
CASSYTDNRRGKLFF
>TRBJ1-1|TRBV4-1|.|.
TGCGCCAGCAGCCAGGCCAGGGGGAACACTGAAGCTTTCTTT
CASSQARGNTEAFF
>TRBJ2-3|TRBV7-9|.|few
TGTGCCAGCAGCCCCAGGGGCCCAGATACGCAGTATTTT
CASSPRGPDTQYF
>TRBJ1-5|TRBV19|.|.
TGTGCCAGTAGTATAGACCTCTTCCAGCATTTT
CASSIDLFQHF
>TRBJ2-5|TRBV19|.|.
TGTGCCAGTAGTTCGAGGTGGGGGGTGGAGACCCAGTACTTC
CASSSRWGVETQYF
>TRBJ2-5|TRBV6-1|TRBD1|.
TGTGCCAGCAGTGAAGGACAGGGGTGGGAGACCCAGTACTTC
CASSEGQGWETQYF
>TRBJ1-6|TRBV2|.|.
TGTGCCAGCACTATCCCCTGGAGGGGTGGTAATTCACCCCTCCACTTT
CASTIPWRGGNSPLHF
>TRBJ1-5|TRBV28|.|few
TGTGCCAGCAGTTTCCCCCTTCCGGGGGGACACCAGCCCCAGCATTTT
CASSFPLPGGHQPQHF
>TRBJ1-5|TRBV27|.|.
TGTGCCAGCAGTTTATTAGGCAGCGGCTTGCTCCAGCATTTT
CASSLLGSGLLQHF
>TRBJ2-5|TRBV10-3|.|.
TGTGCCATCAGTGAGCGGGGGCAAGAGACCCAGTACTTC
CAISERGQETQYF
>TRBJ2-1|TRBV6-5|TRBD2|.
TGTGCCAGCAACCCTAGCGGATTCTCCTACAATGAGCAGTTCTTC
CASNPSGFSYNEQFF
>TRBJ2-7|TRBV2|.|.
TGTGCCAGCACTGTAGATACCGGGACAAGTACCTACGAGCAGTACTTC
CASTVDTGTSTYEQYF
>TRBJ2-3|TRBV7-9|.|few
TGTGCCAGCAGCCTAACAAAAGGGGCTAGGACAGATACGCAGTATTTT
CASSLTKGARTDTQYF
>TRBJ2-2|TRBV11-1|TRBD1|once
TGTGCCAGCAGCTCCGGGACAGGGACCGGGGAGCTGTTTTTT
CASSSGTGTGELFF
>TRBJ2-3|TRBV6-4|TRBD2|.
TGTGCCAGCAGTGGGACTAGCGGGGGAGATACGCAGTATTTT
CASSGTSGGDTQYF
>TRBJ2-7|TRBV27|TRBD1|.
TGTGCCAGCAGTATAACCTCCCGGGGACAGACTCAAACAGGGCAGTACTTC
CASSITSRGQTQTGQYF
>TRBJ2-3|TRBV9|TRBD2|once
TGTGCCAGCAGCCGCGGGACTAGCGGGGGCCAATTCACAGATACGCAGTATTTT
CASSRGTSGGQFTDTQYF
>TRBJ2-5|TRBV5-1|TRBD1|.
TGCGCCAGCAGCCCTGCTGGGACAGGGGAGACCCAGTACTTC
CASSPAGTGETQYF
>TRBJ2-2|TRBV7-6|.|.
TGTACCAGCAGCCCAGACACCTTAACGAACACCGGGGAGCTGTTTTTT
CTSSPDTLTNTGELFF
>TRBJ1-2|TRBV19|TRBD1|.
TGTGCCAGTAGCCCCCCCCCGGGACAGGGGGTCCTCTATGGCTACACCTTC
CASSPPPGQGVLYGYTF
>TRBJ1-1|TRBV7-9|.|.
TGTTCCAGCAGCTTATCGGTGAACACTGAAGCTTTCTTT
CSSSLSVNTEAFF
>TRBJ1-2|TRBV28|.|many
TGTGCCAGCAGTTTAGACCGGGTCAACTTC
CASSLDRVNF
>TRBJ1-2|TRBV11-2|TRBD1|few
TGTGCCAGCAGCTCTGGCGGACAGGCCCGCTGCGGCTACACCTTC
CASSSGGQARCGYTF
>TRBJ1-1|TRBV7-2|TRBD1|few
TGTGCCAGCAGCTTCCCCCCCGGACAGGGGGGTAGCACTGAAGCTTTCTTT
CASSFPPGQGGSTEAFF
>TRBJ1-2|TRBV18|.|.
TGTGCCAGCTCACCACTTGACAGCCCGGCGGGCTACACCTTC
CASSPLDSPAGYTF
>TRBJ1-1|TRBV27|.|few
TGTGCCAGCAGTTTACACCGGGACACTGAAGCTTTCTTT
CASSLHRDTEAFF
>TRBJ1-5|TRBV28|.|.
TGTGCCGCGGGAAAGATTATTCAGCCCCAGCATTTT
CAAGKIIQPQHF
>TRBJ2-3|TRBV15|.|.
TGTGCCACCAGCGCAGGACGGGGTAAACGCACAGATACGCAGTATTTT
CATSAGRGKRTDTQYF
>TRBJ2-7|TRBV18|.|.
TGTGCCAGCTCACCACTTGCAGGGGATCCCTACGAGCAGTACTTC
CASSPLAGDPYEQYF
>TRBJ2-2|TRBV28|.|.
TGTGCCAGCAGTTTAGGGGGGTCATCCGGGGAGCTGTTTTTT
CASSLGGSSGELFF
>TRBJ2-7|TRBV5-6|.|.
TGTGCCAGCAGCTTGGGAGACACCCTCACCTACGAGCAGTACTTC
CASSLGDTLTYEQYF
>TRBJ2-3|TRBV6-1|.|.
TGTGCCAGCAGTGAAGGGACTATTAATACGCAGTATTTT
CASSEGTINTQYF